This TCR beta chain was identified in a study of shared clonotypes between healthy human individuals. At a deep level, the assay was run. In the authors' methods: Junction-only sequences without quality scores came from ImmunoSEQ, so filtering differed. Only in-frame clones appear in the TCRdb table, and some are missing; sequencing was by immunoSEQ multiplex PCR. The V and J calls and clone size are taken from that table; D and trimming were inferred from the DNA. The sample holds approximately 1,000,000 clones, roughly 77% seen once. Naive CD45RA+ and memory CD45RA-negative subsets were split from CD4+ cells. The sample holds one count of this clone. Antigen specificity is unknown. Study results and limitations: Read depth was anticipated to influence clonotype sharing among donors.

This CDR3 has 15 amino acids. Trimming stripped 0 bases from V and 2 bases from J, with 11 bases between. CDR1 and CDR2 (germline): SGHTA, FQGTGA. The source of this sequence is a man between 18 and 29 years old in good health. Some clones in this sample may be carry-over from other donors' samples. Sequencing input: memory CD4+ T cells from PBMCs. The subset is: CD45RA-negative fraction. The V gene is TRBV7-3, the J gene TRBJ2-7; maybe TRBD1 (6 bases). CDR3 nucleotides: TGTGCCAGCAGCTTAACGGGCAGGGGACCCTACGAGCAGTACTTC. This encodes CASSLTGRGPYEQYF.